The present TCR beta chain was sequenced within a study of control samples from healthy donors and cancer patients. Clones were sequenced by immunoSEQ multiplex PCR, and TCRdb holds only the in-frame ones, with some missing. The sample carries about 120,000 clones, roughly 90% recorded once. The trim removed 3 bases at V and 3 bases at J, leaving 6 bases unmatched. This CDR3 has 15 residues. CDR1 is MNHNS, CDR2 SASEGT, per germline. This chain connects TRBV6-1 to TRBJ1-2; 8 bases agree with TRBD1. Sequenced material: blood. This receptor was taken from a man in his forties or fifties in good health. CDR3 coding DNA: TGTGCCAGCAGTGAGCCGTCACAGGGGGACTATGGCTACACCTTC. Amino acid sequence: CASSEPSQGDYGYTF.